The 24 T cell receptor beta chains presented below share a single source sample, sequenced in a study of blood T cells in healthy people across ages. A second PCR, run for roughly 7 to 12 cycles, used a sample-barcoded 5' primer plus a J-beta primer mix. TCRdb recomputed calls from the 5' RACE reads with MiXCR, one row per CDR3 protein. This table has approximately 1,000,000 distinct CDR3 sequences, roughly 45% appearing once. Sequencing used blood. The receptor set was obtained from a woman aged 60-75 years in good health.

This clonotype appeared a single time. The chain recombines TRBV6-2 or TRBV6-3 with TRBJ2-7; 8 bases agree with TRBD2. The J call may not be correct, given that the DNA end is closer to TRBJ2-5. This CDR3 is built from 13 residues. CDR1 is MNHEY, CDR2 SVGEGT, per germline. CDR3 nucleotide sequence: TGTGCCAGCCCCTCGGGAGGGGGAAAGACCCAGTACTTC. Translated, it gives CASPSGGGKTQYF.

The chain carries TRBV10-3 and TRBJ2-1; TRBD2 aligns across 14 bases. V dropped 0 bases and J dropped 7; count of bases not matched to a gene: 8. Germline values: CDR1 ENHRY, CDR2 SYGVKD. CDR3 length equals 18 residues. The CDR3 region has the DNA TGTGCCATCAGTGAGTCTTTGGGGGGACTAGCGGGAGTTAATGAGCAGTTCTTC. As protein: CAISESLGGLAGVNEQFF.

Comments on this clonotype: The missing conserved phenylalanine or tryptophan at the end of this CDR3 makes a read error likely. The chain recombines TRBV28 with TRBJ1-1; D unresolved. V was pared by 1 base and J by 0 bases, with 6 bases between. Looked up from germline, CDR1 is MDHEN and CDR2 is SYDVKM. The CDR3 has 14 residues. As DNA, the CDR3 is TGTGCCAGCAGTTTATCACGAATGAACACTGAAGCTTTCTAT. Encoded protein: CASSLSRMNTEAFY.

This clonotype was seen a handful of times. The rearrangement uses TRBV13 and TRBJ2-1; unclear D gene. Germline V gene sequence: CDR1 PRHDT, CDR2 FYEKMQ (reference sequence). This CDR3 is built from 13 residues. V was pared by 8 bases and J by 5 bases, with 13 bases between. The CDR3 reads CASGRVGNNEQFF. For the CDR3, the DNA is TGTGCCAGCGGAAGAGTAGGCAACAATGAGCAGTTCTTC.

CDR3 nucleotide sequence: TGTGCCAGCAGCTTAGCCTGGACAGGGAAGAGCACAGATACGCAGTATTTT. It is translated as CASSLAWTGKSTDTQYF. V gene TRBV7-8 combines with J gene TRBJ2-3; TRBD1 matches 8 bases. CDR1 and CDR2 (germline): SGHVS, FQNEAQ. V was pared by 0 bases and J by 0 bases, with 5 bases of the junction left unmatched. This CDR3 is 17 amino acids long.

This clonotype was seen more than once but under ten times. The V call is TRBV7-2, the J call TRBJ2-1; possible D gene TRBD2, 6 bases. CDR1 SGHTA and CDR2 FQGNSA come from the germline V gene. The CDR3 contains 17 residues. Trimming cost V 3 bases and J 5 bases, with 20 bases left between them. The CDR3 region is CASSLGIGSDNDNEQFF. CDR3 bases: TGTGCCAGCAGCTTGGGGATCGGGAGCGACAACGACAATGAGCAGTTCTTC.

In its sample, this clonotype was seen many times. The chain recombines TRBV10-3 with TRBJ2-7; D is uncertain. The CDR3 runs 14 residues. V was cut by 6 bases and J by 0 bases, with 12 bases left in between. Germline V gene sequence: CDR1 ENHRY, CDR2 SYGVKD. The CDR3 nucleotides read TGTGCCATCAGGGAGACGTTGAGCTCCTACGAGCAGTACTTC. This encodes CAIRETLSSYEQYF.

This clonotype has a handful of counts. The chain employs TRBV13 and TRBJ2-3, with 8 bases matching TRBD2. V dropped 4 bases and J dropped 2; count of bases not matched to a gene: 2. Germline V gene lookup returns CDR1 PRHDT and CDR2 FYEKMQ (reference sequence). This CDR3 comprises 14 residues. The DNA for the CDR3 is TGTGCCAGCAGCTCGGGGGGGAACACAGATACGCAGTATTTT. The encoded protein is CASSSGGNTDTQYF.

CDR3 bases: TGTGCCAGCAGCTTAGCCACAGTTCCCCAAGAGACCCAGTACTTC. Its translation: CASSLATVPQETQYF. V is TRBV7-8 and J is TRBJ2-5; D is undetermined. With 0 bases removed from V and 1 base from J, the gap between germline ends came to 9 bases. Germline CDR1 SGHVS, CDR2 FQNEAQ. This CDR3 spans 15 amino acids.

The chain links TRBV2 to TRBJ2-1; no clear D. V was cut by 2 bases and J by 6 bases, with 5 bases left in between. This CDR3 is built from 12 residues. Germline assignment: CDR1 SNHLY and CDR2 FYNNEI. The CDR3 reads CASSEQFNEQFF. DNA of the CDR3: TGTGCCAGCAGTGAACAGTTCAATGAGCAGTTCTTC.

V usage is TRBV4-2 and J usage is TRBJ2-1, with D unresolved. Trimming took off 1 base at V and 6 bases at J, with 22 bases between the two ends. Germline CDR1 is LGHNA and CDR2 is YNFKEQ. The CDR3 is made up of 18 amino acids. The CDR3 sequence is CASSQVIASRSRSNEQFF. The DNA for the CDR3 is TGTGCCAGCAGCCAAGTAATCGCCAGCAGGAGTCGCAGCAATGAGCAGTTCTTC.

The chain carries TRBV5-4 and TRBJ1-2, with no clear D. Germline CDR1 reads SGHNT; CDR2 reads YYREEE (reference sequence). V was clipped by 2 bases and J by 12 bases, with 14 bases between them. The CDR3 extends over 12 amino acids. The CDR3 sequence: CASSFEGYGHTF. In DNA form, the CDR3 reads TGTGCCAGCAGCTTCGAGGGCTACGGCCACACCTTC.

Worth noting for this clonotype: At one end, the junction sequence differs from germline, possibly due to a read error. This chain connects TRBV11-2 to TRBJ2-3, with D possibly TRBD2 on 6 matching bases. The CDR3 is 16 residues long. Germline V CDR1 and CDR2: SGHAT, FQNNGV. CDR3 in amino acids: CASSLDTSTSTDTLYF. The CDR3 DNA follows: TGTGCCAGCAGCTTAGACACATCTACTAGCACAGATACGCTGTATTTT.

This clonotype was seen at least ten times. The chain is built from TRBV7-2 and TRBJ2-3, with 9 bases that match TRBD2. Germline lookup yields CDR1 SGHTA and CDR2 FQGNSA. The CDR3 is 16 residues long. The V segment lost 3 bases and the J segment 2 bases; nucleotides outside the gene matches: 6. The CDR3 DNA is TGTGCCAGCAGCTTCCAAGGACTAGCGCCCACAGATACGCAGTATTTT. Amino acids: CASSFQGLAPTDTQYF.

V is TRBV5-1 and J is TRBJ2-5, with 13 positions matching TRBD2. The CDR3 loop spans 17 amino acids. Germline V CDR1 and CDR2: SGHRS, YFSETQ. With V trimmed by 2 bases and J by 3 bases, 7 bases remained unmatched. The CDR3 DNA reads TGCGCCAGCAGCTTACCCCCTGGGACTAGCGGGGAAGAGACCCAGTACTTC. Translating it yields CASSLPPGTSGEETQYF.

V usage is TRBV20-1 and J usage is TRBJ2-1, with D tentatively TRBD2 (6 bases). Germline V gene sequence: CDR1 DFQATT, CDR2 SNEGSKA (reference sequence). V was clipped by 1 base and J by 7 bases, with 14 bases between them. The CDR3 covers 14 residues. The CDR3 coding sequence is TGCAGTGCTAGAGCTGCGGGACTCCTAAATGAGCAGTTCTTC. Translating gives CSARAAGLLNEQFF.

CDR3 coding DNA: TGCGCCAGCAGCCAAGTAGGGACTAGCGGAGCCTACAATGAGCAGTTCTTC. This codes for CASSQVGTSGAYNEQFF. V is TRBV4-1 and J is TRBJ2-1; TRBD2 agrees at 11 bases. Germline V gives CDR1 MGHRA, CDR2 YSYEKL. J gave up 2 bases and V 1 base, and 4 bases lay outside the gene matches. The CDR3 covers 17 residues.

The genes are TRBV7-3 and TRBJ2-3, with TRBD2 identical over 7 bases. The CDR3 runs 16 residues. V gave up 0 bases and J gave up 3 bases; unmatched junction bases: 6. Germline CDR1 reads SGHTA; CDR2 reads FQGTGA. The CDR3 coding sequence is TGTGCCAGCAGCTTAACGGGAGGGTTGAAAACAGATACGCAGTATTTT. It yields the protein CASSLTGGLKTDTQYF.

The table lists this clonotype with a few counts. This sequence joins TRBV12-3 or TRBV12-4 and TRBJ2-1; D gene unclear. The CDR3 has 14 residues. The germline V and J ends were trimmed by 6 bases and 7 bases, with 16 bases remaining between them. As DNA, the CDR3 is TGTGCCAGCAGCTTACCGCCCGGCGGAAATGAGCAGTTCTTC. Translation: CASSLPPGGNEQFF.

This clonotype appeared a few times. V and J are TRBV2 and TRBJ1-1; no firm D call. The length of the CDR3 is 11 residues. V shed 8 bases and J shed 6 bases, with 10 bases lying between them. Germline CDR1 is SNHLY and CDR2 is FYNNEI. The CDR3 nucleotides are TGTGCCAGCTTATTAAGGGCTGAAGCTTTCTTT. Amino acids: CASLLRAEAFF.

Here the CDR3 DNA reads TGTGCCAGCAGAGGACTAGCGGGAGGGGAAGAGACCCAGTACTTC. Amino acid sequence: CASRGLAGGEETQYF. This chain connects TRBV6-5 to TRBJ2-5, with 15 positions matching TRBD2. V gave up 6 bases and J gave up 3 bases; unmatched junction bases: 2. From germline, CDR1 is MNHEY and CDR2 SVGAGI. The CDR3 loop spans 15 amino acids.

The chain uses TRBV27 and TRBJ2-3; D call uncertain. V shed 6 bases and J shed 7 bases, with 11 bases lying between them. Germline values: CDR1 MNHEY, CDR2 SMNVEV (reference sequence). This CDR3 is 12 amino acids long. CDR3 loop: CASSEDGYTQYF. Here the CDR3 DNA reads TGTGCCAGCAGCGAAGACGGATATACGCAGTATTTT.

The J gene is TRBJ2-7, the V gene TRBV28; TRBD1 matches at 8 bases. The CDR3 covers 15 residues. Germline-derived CDR1 and CDR2 are MDHEN and SYDVKM. The J segment lost 0 bases and the V segment lost 4 bases, leaving 5 bases of the junction unmatched. Here the CDR3 reads CASSSRQGISYEQYF. The CDR3 bases are TGTGCCAGCAGTTCCAGACAGGGGATCTCCTACGAGCAGTACTTC.

The CDR3 DNA reads TGTGCCAGCAGTTTCACCCGGGGGGCCTACGAGCAGTACTTC. Its translation: CASSFTRGAYEQYF. The chain employs TRBV27 and TRBJ2-7; the match to TRBD2 covers 7 bases. This CDR3 has 14 residues. Germline lookup yields CDR1 MNHEY and CDR2 SMNVEV (reference sequence). Germline trimming cut 3 bases from V and 2 bases from J; bases unmatched to any gene: 4.